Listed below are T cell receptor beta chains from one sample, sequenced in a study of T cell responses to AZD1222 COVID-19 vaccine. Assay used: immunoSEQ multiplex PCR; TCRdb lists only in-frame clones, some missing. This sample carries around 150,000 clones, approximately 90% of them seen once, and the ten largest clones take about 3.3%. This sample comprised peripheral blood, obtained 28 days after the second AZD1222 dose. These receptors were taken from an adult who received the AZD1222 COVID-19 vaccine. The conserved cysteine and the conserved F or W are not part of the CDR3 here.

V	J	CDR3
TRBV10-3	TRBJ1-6	AISEGFQGLRDSPLH
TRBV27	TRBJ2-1	ASSPQTYNEQF
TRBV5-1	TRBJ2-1	ASSLGGLAVYNEQF
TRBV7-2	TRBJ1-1	ASSPNLWGNTEAF
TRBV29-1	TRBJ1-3	SVSPAGANGNTIY
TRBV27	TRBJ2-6	ASSRLNTDRGQSGANVLT
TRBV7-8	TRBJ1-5	ASSLDRGQPQH
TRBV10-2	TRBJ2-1	ASSEGNEQF
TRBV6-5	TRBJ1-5	ASSSGATGSNQPQH
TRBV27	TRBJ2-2	ASSPRLTSGGRDTGELF
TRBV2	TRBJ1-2	ATGRGGWDYGYT
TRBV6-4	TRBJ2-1	ASSGTTSAGAPKF
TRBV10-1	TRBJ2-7	ASSESGLAGTYEQY
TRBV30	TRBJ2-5	AWSVVSSQETQY
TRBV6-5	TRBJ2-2	ASSLGQGNTGELF
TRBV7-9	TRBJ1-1	ASRETGRGTEAF
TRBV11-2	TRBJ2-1	ASSLESSGREYNEQF